Listed below are T cell receptor beta chains from one sample, sequenced in a study of T cell repertoires in ileal Crohn's disease. Profiling relied on immunoSEQ multiplex PCR, and the TCRdb table lists in-frame clones only, not all of them. Altogether more than 15,000 clones are present, 50% to 75% being singletons, with the ten largest covering 5% to 7%. Sequencing used ileal tissue. These receptors were collected from an adult with Crohn's disease. The CDR3 runs from the conserved cysteine through the conserved F or W. The D gene is left open where the match is weak. Only some rows state a clone size, as once, few, many or a class for expanded clones.

D	V	J	size	DNA	CDR3
TRBD2	TRBV5-6	TRBJ2-7	few	TGTGCCAGCAGTAACTTAGCGGGAGGGAGCTCCTACGAGCAGTACTTC	CASSNLAGGSSYEQYF
-	TRBV4-1	TRBJ1-1	once	TGCGCCAGCAGCCAAGAGGGGGGGCAGGGAGGCACTGAAGCTTTCTTT	CASSQEGGQGGTEAFF
TRBD2	TRBV6-5	TRBJ2-5	-	TGTGCCAGCAGTTACACTAGCGGGAGGGACCAAGAGACCCAGTACTTC	CASSYTSGRDQETQYF
-	TRBV6-5	TRBJ2-3	-	TGTGCCAGCAGTTCCCCGAGGGTGAGAGATACGCAGTATTTT	CASSSPRVRDTQYF
-	TRBV7-9	TRBJ2-1	-	TGTGCCAGCAGCTCACTTTTTACCCAAACCTACAATGAGCAGTTCTTC	CASSSLFTQTYNEQFF
TRBD2	TRBV7-6	TRBJ2-3	-	TGTGCCAGCAGCCCGACTAGCGGGAGGGCCAGCACAGATACGCAGTATTTT	CASSPTSGRASTDTQYF
-	TRBV11-2	TRBJ2-7	few	TGTGCCAGCAGCTCGGACAGATTCTACGAGCAGTACTTC	CASSSDRFYEQYF
-	TRBV6-5	TRBJ2-3	few	TGTGCCAGCAGTAGGGGGGGGACTAGCACAGATACGCAGTATTTT	CASSRGGTSTDTQYF
-	TRBV7-6	TRBJ1-4	few	TGTGCCAGCAGCTTTCAGGGGCGCGGAAAACTGTTTTTT	CASSFQGRGKLFF
TRBD2	TRBV6-5	TRBJ2-1	-	TGTGCCAGCAGCTCCGGCGCGGGAGGGTCAAATGAGCAGTTCTTC	CASSSGAGGSNEQFF
-	TRBV7-2	TRBJ1-1	-	TGTGCCAGCAGCTTAGAAGGTTCGGGGACTGAAGCTTTCTTT	CASSLEGSGTEAFF
TRBD2	TRBV19	TRBJ2-7	-	TGTGCCAGTAGTCCGGGACTAGCGTCGTACGAGCAGTACTTC	CASSPGLASYEQYF
-	TRBV29-1	TRBJ1-1	-	TGCAGCGTTGAATTTCAAGCGGCACGGGAAACTGAAGCTTTCTTT	CSVEFQAARETEAFF
-	TRBV6-1	TRBJ1-1	few	TGTGCCAGCAGTCCGTTCGGGACTGAAGCTTTCTTT	CASSPFGTEAFF
TRBD1	TRBV25-1	TRBJ1-4	few	TGTGCCAGCAGTCCAGACAGGGGTGTCAGTGAACTGTTTTTT	CASSPDRGVSELFF
-	TRBV5-5	TRBJ2-2	few	TGTGCCAGCAGCCCTTCTTCACCCGGGAGTATAACCGGGGAGCTGTTTTTT	CASSPSSPGSITGELFF
-	TRBV18	TRBJ2-2	-	TGTGCCAGCTCACCACCCGTTAGCGGCAAAACCGGGGAGCTGTTTTTT	CASSPPVSGKTGELFF
TRBD2	TRBV2	TRBJ2-1	few	TGTGCCAGCAGTGGGTTACTAGCGGTCTACAATGAGCAGTTCTTC	CASSGLLAVYNEQFF
TRBD1	TRBV6-6	TRBJ1-2	-	TGTGCCAGCAGTCGTGACAGGGACTATGGCTACACCTTC	CASSRDRDYGYTF
-	TRBV11-2	TRBJ1-2	few	TGTGCCAGCACCGGAGGCGGGGGCGCCAACTATGGCTACACCTTC	CASTGGGGANYGYTF
-	TRBV15	TRBJ2-6	few	TGTGCCACCGCGAGGAGTGGGGCCAACGTCCTGACTTTC	CATARSGANVLTF
-	TRBV6-5	TRBJ1-4	-	TGTGCCAGCAGCTCCAGACAGCGAAATGAAAAACTGTTTTTT	CASSSRQRNEKLFF
-	TRBV25-1	TRBJ2-1	-	TGTGCCAGCAGTGGCCCAAATCAGGGGTCCTACAATGAGCAGTTCTTC	CASSGPNQGSYNEQFF
-	TRBV5-4	TRBJ1-3	-	TGTGCCAGCAGCCGACCGGACGGGAACTCTGGAAACACCATATATTTT	CASSRPDGNSGNTIYF